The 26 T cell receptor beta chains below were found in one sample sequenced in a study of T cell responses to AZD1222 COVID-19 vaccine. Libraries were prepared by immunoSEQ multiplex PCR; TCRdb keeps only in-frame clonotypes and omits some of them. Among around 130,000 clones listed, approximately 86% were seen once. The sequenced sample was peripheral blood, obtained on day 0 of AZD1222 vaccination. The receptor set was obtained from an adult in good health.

CDR3 coding DNA: TGCGCCAGCAGCTTGGACAGGGGGAACTACGAGCAGTACTTC. Protein product: CASSLDRGNYEQYF. The chain is built from TRBV5-1 and TRBJ2-7, with 8 bases lining up with TRBD1. This CDR3 is built from 14 residues. Germline CDR1 SGHRS, CDR2 YFSETQ. The J segment lost 3 bases and the V segment lost 0 bases, leaving 2 bases of the junction unmatched. The whole variable domain, filled in from reference TRBV5-1 and TRBJ2-7, reads KAGVTQTPRYLIKTRGQQVTLSCSPISGHRSVSWYQQTPGQGLQFLFEYFSETQRNKGNFPGRFSGRQFSNSRSEMNVSTLELGDSALYLCASSLDRGNYEQYFGPGTRLTVT.

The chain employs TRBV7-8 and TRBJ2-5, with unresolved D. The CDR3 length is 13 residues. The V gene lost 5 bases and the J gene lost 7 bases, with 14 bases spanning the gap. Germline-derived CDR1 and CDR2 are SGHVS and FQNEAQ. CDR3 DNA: TGTGCCAGCAGCCCGCGTGGGCGGACGACCCAGTACTTC. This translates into CASSPRGRTTQYF.

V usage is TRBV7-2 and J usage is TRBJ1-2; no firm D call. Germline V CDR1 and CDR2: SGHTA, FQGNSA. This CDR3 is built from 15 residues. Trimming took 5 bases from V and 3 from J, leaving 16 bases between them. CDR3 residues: CASSTRPDRDYGYTF. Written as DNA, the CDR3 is TGTGCCAGCAGCACTCGGCCGGACCGGGACTATGGCTACACCTTC. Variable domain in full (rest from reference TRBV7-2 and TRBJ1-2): GAGVSQSPSNKVTEKGKDVELRCDPISGHTALYWYRQSLGQGLEFLIYFQGNSAPDKSGLPSDRFSAERTGGSVSTLTIQRTQQEDSAVYLCASSTRPDRDYGYTFGSGTRLTVV.

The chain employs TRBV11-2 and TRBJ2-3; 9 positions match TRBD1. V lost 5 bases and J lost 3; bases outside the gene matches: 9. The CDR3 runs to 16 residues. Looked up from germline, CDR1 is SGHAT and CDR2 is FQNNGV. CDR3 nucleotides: TGTGCCAGCAGCCTAAACAGGGGGCTTGTAACAGATACGCAGTATTTT. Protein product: CASSLNRGLVTDTQYF.

CDR3 sequence: CASSVDHYHTEAFF. In nucleotides, the CDR3 is TGTGCCAGCAGCGTCGACCATTATCACACTGAAGCTTTCTTT. The J gene is TRBJ1-1, the V gene TRBV9; D gene uncertain. Germline CDR1 reads SGDLS; CDR2 reads YYNGEE. Trimming removed 2 bases at V and 3 bases at J, with 11 bases between. There are 14 residues in the CDR3.

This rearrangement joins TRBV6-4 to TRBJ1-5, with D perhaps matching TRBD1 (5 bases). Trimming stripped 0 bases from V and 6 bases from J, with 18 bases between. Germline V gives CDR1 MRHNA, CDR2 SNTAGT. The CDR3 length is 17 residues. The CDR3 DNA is TGTGCCAGCAGTGACTCGAATTCGGGGGGTAATAGTCAGCCCCAGCATTTT. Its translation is CASSDSNSGGNSQPQHF.

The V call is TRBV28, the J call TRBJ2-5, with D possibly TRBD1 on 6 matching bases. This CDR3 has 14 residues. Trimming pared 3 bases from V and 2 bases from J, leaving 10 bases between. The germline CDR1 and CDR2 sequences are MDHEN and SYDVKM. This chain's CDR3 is CASSLWTDQETQYF. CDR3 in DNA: TGTGCCAGCAGTTTGTGGACAGATCAAGAGACCCAGTACTTC.

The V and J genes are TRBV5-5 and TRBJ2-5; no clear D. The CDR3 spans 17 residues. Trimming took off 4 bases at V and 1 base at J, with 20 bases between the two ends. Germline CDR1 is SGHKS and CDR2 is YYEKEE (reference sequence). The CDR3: CASSPLDPVKFQETQYF. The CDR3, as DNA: TGTGCCAGCAGCCCCCTGGACCCGGTGAAATTCCAAGAGACCCAGTACTTC. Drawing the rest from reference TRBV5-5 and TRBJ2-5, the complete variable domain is DAGVTQSPTHLIKTRGQQVTLRCSPISGHKSVSWYQQVLGQGPQFIFQYYEKEERGRGNFPDRFSARQFPNYSSELNVNALLLGDSALYLCASSPLDPVKFQETQYFGPGTRLLVL.

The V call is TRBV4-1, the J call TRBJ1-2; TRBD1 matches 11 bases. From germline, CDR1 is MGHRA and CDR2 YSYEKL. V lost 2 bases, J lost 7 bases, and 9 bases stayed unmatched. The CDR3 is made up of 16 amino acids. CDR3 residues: CASSQPRTGGLVGYTF. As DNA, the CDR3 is TGCGCCAGCAGCCAACCTCGGACAGGGGGCTTAGTTGGCTACACCTTC.

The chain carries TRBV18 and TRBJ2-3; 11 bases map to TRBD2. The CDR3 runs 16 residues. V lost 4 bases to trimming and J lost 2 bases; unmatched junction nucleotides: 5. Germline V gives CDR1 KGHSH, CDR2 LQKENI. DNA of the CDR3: TGTGCCAGCTCACGGGGGACTAGCGGATCCACAGATACGCAGTATTTT. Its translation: CASSRGTSGSTDTQYF.

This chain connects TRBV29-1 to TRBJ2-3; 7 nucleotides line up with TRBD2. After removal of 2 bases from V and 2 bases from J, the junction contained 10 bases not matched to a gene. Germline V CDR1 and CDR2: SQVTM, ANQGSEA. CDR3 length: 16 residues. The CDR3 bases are TGCAGCGTTGAACATCTCCTAGCGGAGAACACAGATACGCAGTATTTT. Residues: CSVEHLLAENTDTQYF.

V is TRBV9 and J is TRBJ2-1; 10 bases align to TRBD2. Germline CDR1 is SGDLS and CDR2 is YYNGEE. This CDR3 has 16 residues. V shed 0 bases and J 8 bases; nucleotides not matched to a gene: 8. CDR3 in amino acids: CASSVGVAGGIDEQFF. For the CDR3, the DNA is TGTGCCAGCAGCGTAGGGGTAGCGGGGGGTATAGATGAGCAGTTCTTC. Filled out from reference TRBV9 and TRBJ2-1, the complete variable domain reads DSGVTQTPKHLITATGQRVTLRCSPRSGDLSVYWYQQSLDQGLQFLIQYYNGEERAKGNILERFSAQQFPDLHSELNLSSLELGDSALYFCASSVGVAGGIDEQFFGPGTRLTVL.

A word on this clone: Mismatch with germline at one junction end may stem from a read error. The CDR3 bases are TGTGCCAGCAGTCAAGCCAACATGAACATTCAGTACTTC. Protein sequence: CASSQANMNIQYF. The genes are TRBV6-1 and TRBJ2-4; D not resolved. The CDR3 is 13 amino acids. The germline CDR1 and CDR2 sequences are MNHNS and SASEGT.

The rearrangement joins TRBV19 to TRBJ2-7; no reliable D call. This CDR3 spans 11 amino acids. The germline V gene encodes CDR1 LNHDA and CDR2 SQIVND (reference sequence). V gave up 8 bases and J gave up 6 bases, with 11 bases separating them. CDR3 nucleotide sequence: TGTGCCAGTCAAGGGCCGGGCGAGCAGTACTTC. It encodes CASQGPGEQYF. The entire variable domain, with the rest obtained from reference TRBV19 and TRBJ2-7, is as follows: DGGITQSPKYLFRKEGQNVTLSCEQNLNHDAMYWYRQDPGQGLRLIYYSQIVNDFQKGDIAEGYSVSREKKESFPLTVTSAQKNPTAFYLCASQGPGEQYFGPGTRLTVT.

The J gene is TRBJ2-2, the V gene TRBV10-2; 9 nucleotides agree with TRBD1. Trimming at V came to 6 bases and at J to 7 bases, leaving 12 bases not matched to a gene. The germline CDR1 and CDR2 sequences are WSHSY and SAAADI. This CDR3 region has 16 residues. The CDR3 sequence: CASRDPGTGIHGELFF. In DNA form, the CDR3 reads TGCGCCAGCAGGGATCCCGGGACAGGGATCCACGGGGAGCTGTTTTTT.

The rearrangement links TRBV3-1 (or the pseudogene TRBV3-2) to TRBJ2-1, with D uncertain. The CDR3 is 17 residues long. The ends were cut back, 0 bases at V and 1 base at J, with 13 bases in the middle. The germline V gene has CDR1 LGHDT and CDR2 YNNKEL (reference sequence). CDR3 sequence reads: CASSQDGSRPSYNEQFF. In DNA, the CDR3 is TGTGCCAGCAGCCAAGACGGTTCTCGCCCGTCCTACAATGAGCAGTTCTTC.

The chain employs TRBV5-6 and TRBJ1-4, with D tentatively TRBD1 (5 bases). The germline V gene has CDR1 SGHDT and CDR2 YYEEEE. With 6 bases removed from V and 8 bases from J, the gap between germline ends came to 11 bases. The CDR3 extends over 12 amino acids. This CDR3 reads CASTYRGEKLFF. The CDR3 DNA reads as TGTGCCAGCACATACCGGGGGGAAAAACTGTTTTTT.

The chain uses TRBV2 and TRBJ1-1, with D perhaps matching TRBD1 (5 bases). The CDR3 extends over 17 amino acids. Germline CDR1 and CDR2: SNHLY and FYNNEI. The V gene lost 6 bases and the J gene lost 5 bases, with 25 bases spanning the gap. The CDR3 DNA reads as TGTGCCAGCAGCCTGAAGACGATGACCCTAGAGGGGACTGAAGCTTTCTTT. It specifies CASSLKTMTLEGTEAFF.

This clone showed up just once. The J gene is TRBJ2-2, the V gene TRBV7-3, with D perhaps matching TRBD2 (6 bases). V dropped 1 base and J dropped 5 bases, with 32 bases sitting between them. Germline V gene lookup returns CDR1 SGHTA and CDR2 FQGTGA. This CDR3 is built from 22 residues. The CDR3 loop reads CASSLNPPLTLSFTGGTGELFF. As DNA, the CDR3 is TGTGCCAGCAGCTTAAATCCCCCCCTCACTTTAAGTTTCACCGGAGGGACCGGGGAGCTGTTTTTT.

The CDR3 DNA sequence: TGTGCCAGCAGATCAAGCCAGACTGAAGCTTTCTTT. Its protein is CASRSSQTEAFF. The gene calls are TRBV7-3 and TRBJ1-1; no clear D. This CDR3 contains 12 residues. V was pared by 6 bases and J by 5 bases, with 10 bases between. In germline, CDR1 is SGHTA, CDR2 FQGTGA.

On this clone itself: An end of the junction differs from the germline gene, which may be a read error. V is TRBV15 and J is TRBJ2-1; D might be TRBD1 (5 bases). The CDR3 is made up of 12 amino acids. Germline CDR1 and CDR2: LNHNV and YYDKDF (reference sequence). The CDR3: CATSSQQVGVVF. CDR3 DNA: TGTGCCACCAGCAGCCAACAGGTTGGGGTGGTCTTC.

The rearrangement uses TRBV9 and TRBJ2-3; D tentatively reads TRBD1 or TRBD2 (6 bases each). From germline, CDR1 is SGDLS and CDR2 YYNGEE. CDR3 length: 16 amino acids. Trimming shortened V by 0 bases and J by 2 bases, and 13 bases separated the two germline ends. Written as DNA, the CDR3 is TGTGCCAGCAGCGTAGGGGGGGCGCCTTTCACAGATACGCAGTATTTT. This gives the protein CASSVGGAPFTDTQYF.

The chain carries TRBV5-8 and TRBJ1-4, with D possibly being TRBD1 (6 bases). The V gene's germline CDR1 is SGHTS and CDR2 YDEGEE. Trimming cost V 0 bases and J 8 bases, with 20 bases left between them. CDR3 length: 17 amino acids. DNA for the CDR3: TGTGCCAGCAGCTTGGGGGGGACGCAGGGGACTGGAGAAAAACTGTTTTTT. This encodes CASSLGGTQGTGEKLFF.

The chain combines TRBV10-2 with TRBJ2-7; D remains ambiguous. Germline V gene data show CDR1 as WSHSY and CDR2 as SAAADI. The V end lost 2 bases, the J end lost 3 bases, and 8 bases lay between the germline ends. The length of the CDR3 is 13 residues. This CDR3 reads CASSERVYYEQYF. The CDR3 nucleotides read TGCGCCAGCAGTGAGCGGGTCTACTACGAGCAGTACTTC.

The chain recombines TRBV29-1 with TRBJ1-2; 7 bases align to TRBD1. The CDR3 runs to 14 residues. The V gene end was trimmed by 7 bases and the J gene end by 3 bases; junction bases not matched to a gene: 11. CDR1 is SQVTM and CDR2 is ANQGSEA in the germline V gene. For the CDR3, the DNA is TGCAGCGCCCGGATTATTCAGGGGGACTATGGCTACACCTTC. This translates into CSARIIQGDYGYTF.

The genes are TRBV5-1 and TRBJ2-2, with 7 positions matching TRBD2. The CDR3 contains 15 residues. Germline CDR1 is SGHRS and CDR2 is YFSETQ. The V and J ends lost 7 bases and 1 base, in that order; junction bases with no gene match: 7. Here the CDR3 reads CASRPGEGNTGELFF. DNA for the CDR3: TGCGCCAGCCGCCCGGGGGAGGGGAACACCGGGGAGCTGTTTTTT. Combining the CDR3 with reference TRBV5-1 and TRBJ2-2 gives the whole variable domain KAGVTQTPRYLIKTRGQQVTLSCSPISGHRSVSWYQQTPGQGLQFLFEYFSETQRNKGNFPGRFSGRQFSNSRSEMNVSTLELGDSALYLCASRPGEGNTGELFFGEGSRLTVL.